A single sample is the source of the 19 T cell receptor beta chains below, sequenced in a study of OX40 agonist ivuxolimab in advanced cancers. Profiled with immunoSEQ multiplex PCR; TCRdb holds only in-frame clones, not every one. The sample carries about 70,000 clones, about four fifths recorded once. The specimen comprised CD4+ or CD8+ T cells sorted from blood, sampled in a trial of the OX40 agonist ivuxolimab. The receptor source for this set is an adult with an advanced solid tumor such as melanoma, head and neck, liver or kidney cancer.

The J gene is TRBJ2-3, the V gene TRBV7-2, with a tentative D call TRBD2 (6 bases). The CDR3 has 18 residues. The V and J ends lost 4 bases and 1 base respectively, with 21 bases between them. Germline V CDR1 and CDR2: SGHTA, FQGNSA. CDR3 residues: CASSSALGAGGGTDTQYF. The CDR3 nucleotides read TGTGCCAGCAGCTCAGCCTTGGGAGCCGGCGGGGGCACAGATACGCAGTATTTT.

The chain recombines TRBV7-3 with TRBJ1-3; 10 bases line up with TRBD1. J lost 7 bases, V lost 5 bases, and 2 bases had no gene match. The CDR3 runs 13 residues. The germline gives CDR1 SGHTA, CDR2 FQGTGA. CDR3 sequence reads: CASSTDRGNTIYF. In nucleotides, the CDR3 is TGTGCCAGCAGCACGGACAGGGGGAACACCATATATTTT.

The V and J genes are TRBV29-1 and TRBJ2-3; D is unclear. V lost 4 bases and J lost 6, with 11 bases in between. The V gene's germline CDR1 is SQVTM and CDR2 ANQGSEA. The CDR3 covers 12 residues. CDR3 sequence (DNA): TGCAGCGTTGCGCGGCTAATGGATACGCAGTATTTT. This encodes CSVARLMDTQYF.

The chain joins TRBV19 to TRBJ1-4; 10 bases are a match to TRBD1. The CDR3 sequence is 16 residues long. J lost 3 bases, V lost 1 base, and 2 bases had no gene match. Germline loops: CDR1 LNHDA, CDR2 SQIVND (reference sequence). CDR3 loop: CASSIGGQGANEKLFF. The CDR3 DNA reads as TGTGCCAGTAGTATAGGAGGACAGGGGGCTAATGAAAAACTGTTTTTT.

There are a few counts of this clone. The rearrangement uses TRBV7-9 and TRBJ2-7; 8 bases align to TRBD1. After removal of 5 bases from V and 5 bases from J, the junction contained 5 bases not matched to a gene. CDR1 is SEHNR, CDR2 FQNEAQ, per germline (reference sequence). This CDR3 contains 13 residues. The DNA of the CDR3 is TGTGCCAGCAGCGATACAGGGGGGAACGAGCAGTACGTC. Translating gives CASSDTGGNEQYV.

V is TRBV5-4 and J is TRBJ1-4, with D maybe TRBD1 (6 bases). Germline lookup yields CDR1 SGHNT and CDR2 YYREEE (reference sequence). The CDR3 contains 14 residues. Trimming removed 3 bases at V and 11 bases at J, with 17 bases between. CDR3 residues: CASSSGQMGEKLFF. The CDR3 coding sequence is TGTGCCAGCAGCTCTGGACAGATGGGCGAGAAACTGTTTTTT.

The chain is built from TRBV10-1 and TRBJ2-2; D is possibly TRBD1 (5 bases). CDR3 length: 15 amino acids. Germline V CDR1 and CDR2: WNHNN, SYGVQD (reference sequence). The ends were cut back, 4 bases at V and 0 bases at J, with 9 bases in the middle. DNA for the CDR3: TGCGCCAGCAGTGGGGCGACAGCGAACACCGGGGAGCTGTTTTTT. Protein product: CASSGATANTGELFF.

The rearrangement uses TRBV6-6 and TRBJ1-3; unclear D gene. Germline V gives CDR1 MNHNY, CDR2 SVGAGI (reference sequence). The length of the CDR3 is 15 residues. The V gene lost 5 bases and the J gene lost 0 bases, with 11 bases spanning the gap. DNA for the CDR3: TGTGCCAGCAGTCGCGTCGGAGGCTCTGGAAACACCATATATTTT. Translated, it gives CASSRVGGSGNTIYF.

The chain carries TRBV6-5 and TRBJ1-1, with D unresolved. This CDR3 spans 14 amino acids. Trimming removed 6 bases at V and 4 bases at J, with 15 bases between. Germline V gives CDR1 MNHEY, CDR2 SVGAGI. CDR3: CASSPRGVGTEAFF. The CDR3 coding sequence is TGTGCCAGCAGCCCTCGTGGGGTGGGCACTGAAGCTTTCTTT.

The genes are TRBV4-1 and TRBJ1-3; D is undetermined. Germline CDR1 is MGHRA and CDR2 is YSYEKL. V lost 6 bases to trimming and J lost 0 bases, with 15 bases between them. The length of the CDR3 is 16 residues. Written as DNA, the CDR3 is TGCGCCAGCAGTGCGCCGGGAGTGAGCTCTGGAAACACCATATATTTT. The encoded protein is CASSAPGVSSGNTIYF.

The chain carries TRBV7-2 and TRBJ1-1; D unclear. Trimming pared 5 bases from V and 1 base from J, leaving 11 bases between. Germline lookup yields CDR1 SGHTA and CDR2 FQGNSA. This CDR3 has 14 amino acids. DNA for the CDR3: TGTGCCAGCAGCCCCGGTCCGGCGAACACTGAAGCTTTCTTT. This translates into CASSPGPANTEAFF.

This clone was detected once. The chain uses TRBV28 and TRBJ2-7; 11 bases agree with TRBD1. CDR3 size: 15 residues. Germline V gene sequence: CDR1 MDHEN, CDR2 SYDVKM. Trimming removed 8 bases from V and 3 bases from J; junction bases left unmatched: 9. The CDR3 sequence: CASGGIGTGGYEQYV. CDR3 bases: TGTGCCAGCGGGGGAATTGGGACAGGGGGCTACGAGCAGTACGTC.

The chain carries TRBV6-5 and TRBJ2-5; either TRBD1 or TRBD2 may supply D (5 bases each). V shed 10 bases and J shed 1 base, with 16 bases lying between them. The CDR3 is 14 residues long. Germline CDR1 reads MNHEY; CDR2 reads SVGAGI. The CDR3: CATSGATIQETQYF. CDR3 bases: TGTGCCACCTCCGGGGCCACAATCCAAGAGACCCAGTACTTC.

This CDR3 is CASRREDHYGYTF. DNA of the CDR3: TGTGCCAGTAGACGGGAAGACCACTATGGCTACACCTTC. The chain has TRBV19 and TRBJ1-2; D is ambiguous. CDR3 length equals 13 residues. The V end was cut by 6 bases, the J end by 3 bases, with 11 bases between. Germline V lookup: CDR1 LNHDA, CDR2 SQIVND (reference sequence).

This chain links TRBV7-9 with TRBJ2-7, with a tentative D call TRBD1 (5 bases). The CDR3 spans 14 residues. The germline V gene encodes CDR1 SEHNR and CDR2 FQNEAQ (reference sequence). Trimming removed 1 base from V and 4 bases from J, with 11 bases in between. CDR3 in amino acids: CASSLEGWVYEQYF. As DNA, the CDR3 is TGTGCCAGCAGCTTAGAGGGGTGGGTTTACGAGCAGTACTTC.

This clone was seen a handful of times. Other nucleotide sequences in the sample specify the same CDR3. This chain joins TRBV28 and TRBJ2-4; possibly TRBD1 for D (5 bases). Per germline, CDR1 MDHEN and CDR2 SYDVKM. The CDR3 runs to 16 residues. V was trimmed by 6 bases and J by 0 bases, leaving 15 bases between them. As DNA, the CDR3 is TGTGCCAGCAGCCGCCCAGGACAAGTAGCCAAAAACATTCAGTACTTC. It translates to CASSRPGQVAKNIQYF.

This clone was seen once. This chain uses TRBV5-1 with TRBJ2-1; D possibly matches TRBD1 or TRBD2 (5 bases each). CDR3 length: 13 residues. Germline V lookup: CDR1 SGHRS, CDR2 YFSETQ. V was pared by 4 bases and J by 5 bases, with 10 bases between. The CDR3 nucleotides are TGCGCCAGCAGCGGGGGACCTAACAATGAGCAGTTCTTC. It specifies CASSGGPNNEQFF.

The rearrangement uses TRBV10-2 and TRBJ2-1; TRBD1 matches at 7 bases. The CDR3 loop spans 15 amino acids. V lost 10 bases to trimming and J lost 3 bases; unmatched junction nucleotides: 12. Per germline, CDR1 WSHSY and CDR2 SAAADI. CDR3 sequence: CAILSGQSGYNEQFF. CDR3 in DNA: TGCGCCATCCTATCGGGACAGTCGGGCTACAATGAGCAGTTCTTC.

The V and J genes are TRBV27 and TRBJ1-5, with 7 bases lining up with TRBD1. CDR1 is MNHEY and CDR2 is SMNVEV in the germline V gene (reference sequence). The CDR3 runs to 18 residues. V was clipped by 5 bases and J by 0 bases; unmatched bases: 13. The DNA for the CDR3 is TGTGCCAGCAGTCCCCTGGGACAGAGTTCCTATAGCAATCAGCCCCAGCATTTT. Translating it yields CASSPLGQSSYSNQPQHF.